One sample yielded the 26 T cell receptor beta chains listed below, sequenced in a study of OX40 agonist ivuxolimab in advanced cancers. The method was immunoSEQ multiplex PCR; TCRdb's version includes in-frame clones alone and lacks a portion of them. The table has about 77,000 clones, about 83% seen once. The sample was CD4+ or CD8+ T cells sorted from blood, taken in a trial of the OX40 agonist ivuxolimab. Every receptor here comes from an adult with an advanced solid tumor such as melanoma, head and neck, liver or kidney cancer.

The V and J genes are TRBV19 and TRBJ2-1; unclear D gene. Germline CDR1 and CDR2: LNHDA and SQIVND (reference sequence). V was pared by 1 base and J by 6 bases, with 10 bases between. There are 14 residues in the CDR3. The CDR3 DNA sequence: TGTGCCAGTAGTATAGGGTGGGAATCCAATGAGCAGTTCTTC. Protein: CASSIGWESNEQFF.

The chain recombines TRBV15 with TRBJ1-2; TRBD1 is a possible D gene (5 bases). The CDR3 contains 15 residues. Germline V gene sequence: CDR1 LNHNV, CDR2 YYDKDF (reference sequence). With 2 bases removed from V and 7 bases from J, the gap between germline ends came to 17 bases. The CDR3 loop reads CATSRNWDGTIGYTF. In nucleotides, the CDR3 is TGTGCCACCAGCAGAAATTGGGACGGAACTATTGGCTACACCTTC.

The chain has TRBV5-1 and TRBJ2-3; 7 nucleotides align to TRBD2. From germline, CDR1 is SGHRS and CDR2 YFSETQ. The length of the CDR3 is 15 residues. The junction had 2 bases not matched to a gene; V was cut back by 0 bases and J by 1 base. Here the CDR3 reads CASSLGAGGTDTQYF. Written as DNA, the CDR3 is TGCGCCAGCAGCTTGGGGGCGGGGGGCACAGATACGCAGTATTTT.

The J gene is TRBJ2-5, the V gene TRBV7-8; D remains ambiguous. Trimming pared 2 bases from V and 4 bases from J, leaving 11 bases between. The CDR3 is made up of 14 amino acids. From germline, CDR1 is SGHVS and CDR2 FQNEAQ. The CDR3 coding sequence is TGTGCCAGCAGCTTAAACCTGGGTGGAGAGACCCAGTACTTC. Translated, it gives CASSLNLGGETQYF.

CDR3 residues: CASSPRGSGDSSYNEQFF. CDR3 coding DNA: TGCGCCAGCAGCCCACGGGGTAGCGGTGATAGCTCCTACAATGAGCAGTTCTTC. The chain combines TRBV5-1 with TRBJ2-1, with a weak D call TRBD2 (6 bases). Germline CDR1 is SGHRS and CDR2 is YFSETQ. This CDR3 spans 18 amino acids. V was shortened by 4 bases and J by 0 bases, with 20 bases between the two germline ends.

CDR3 nucleotide sequence: TGTGCCAGCAGTTACTCTACCCGTATGGCCCCCTACGAGCAGTACTTC. Amino acids: CASSYSTRMAPYEQYF. The chain uses TRBV6-5 and TRBJ2-7; D gene unclear. Per germline, CDR1 MNHEY and CDR2 SVGAGI. V was trimmed by 0 bases and J by 2 bases, leaving 14 bases between them. CDR3 length: 16 residues.

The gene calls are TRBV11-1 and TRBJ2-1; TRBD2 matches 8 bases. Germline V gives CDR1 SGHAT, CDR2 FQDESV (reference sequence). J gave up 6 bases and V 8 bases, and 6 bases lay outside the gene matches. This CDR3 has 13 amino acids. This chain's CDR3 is CASETSAINEQFF. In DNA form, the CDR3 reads TGTGCCAGCGAGACTAGCGCTATCAATGAGCAGTTCTTC. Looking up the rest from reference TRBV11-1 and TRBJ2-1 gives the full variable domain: EAEVAQSPRYKITEKSQAVAFWCDPISGHATLYWYRQILGQGPELLVQFQDESVVDDSQLPKDRFSAERLKGVDSTLKIQPAELGDSAMYLCASETSAINEQFFGPGTRLTVL.

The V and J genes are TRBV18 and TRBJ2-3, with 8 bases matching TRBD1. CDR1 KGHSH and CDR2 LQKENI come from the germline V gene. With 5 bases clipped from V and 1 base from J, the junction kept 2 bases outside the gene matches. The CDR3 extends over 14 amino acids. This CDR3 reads CASSLTGGTDTQYF. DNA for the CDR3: TGTGCCAGCTCATTGACAGGGGGCACAGATACGCAGTATTTT. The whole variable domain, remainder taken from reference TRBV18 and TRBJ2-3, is NAGVMQNPRHLVRRRGQEARLRCSPMKGHSHVYWYRQLPEEGLKFMVYLQKENIIDESGMPKERFSAEFPKEGPSILRIQQVVRGDSAAYFCASSLTGGTDTQYFGPGTRLTVL.

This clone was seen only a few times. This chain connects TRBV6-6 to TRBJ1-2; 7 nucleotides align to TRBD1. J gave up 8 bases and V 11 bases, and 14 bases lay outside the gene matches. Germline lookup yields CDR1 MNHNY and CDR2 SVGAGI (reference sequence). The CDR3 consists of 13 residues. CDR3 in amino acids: CAATGPSLSGYTF. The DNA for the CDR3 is TGTGCCGCGACAGGGCCGAGCCTCTCGGGCTACACCTTC.

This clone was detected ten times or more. In DNA form, the CDR3 reads TGTGCCAGCAGTAGGGGGACAGGGGTTTTTTCACCCCTCCACTTT. Protein: CASSRGTGVFSPLHF. The chain couples TRBV25-1 to TRBJ1-6; 10 nucleotides align to TRBD1. The CDR3 is 15 residues long. Trimming cost V 5 bases and J 9 bases; bases outside gene matches: 7. Germline lookup yields CDR1 MGHDK and CDR2 SYGVNS.

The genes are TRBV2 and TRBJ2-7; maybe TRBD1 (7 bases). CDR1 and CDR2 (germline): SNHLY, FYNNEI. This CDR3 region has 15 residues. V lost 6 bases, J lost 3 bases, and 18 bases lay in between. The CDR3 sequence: CASRTGQGGIYEQYF. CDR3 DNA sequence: TGTGCCAGCAGGACGGGGCAGGGGGGCATCTACGAGCAGTACTTC.

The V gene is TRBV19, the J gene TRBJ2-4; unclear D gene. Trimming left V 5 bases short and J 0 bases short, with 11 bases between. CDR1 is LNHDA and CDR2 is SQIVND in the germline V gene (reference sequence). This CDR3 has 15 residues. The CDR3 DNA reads TGTGCCAGTAGTCAACAGCCTCTAGCCAAAAACATTCAGTACTTC. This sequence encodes CASSQQPLAKNIQYF.

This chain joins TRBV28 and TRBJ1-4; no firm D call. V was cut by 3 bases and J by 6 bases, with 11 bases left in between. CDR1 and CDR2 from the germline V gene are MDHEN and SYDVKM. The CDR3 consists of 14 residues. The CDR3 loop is CASSFAGGDEKLFF. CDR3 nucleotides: TGTGCCAGCAGTTTCGCGGGCGGGGATGAAAAACTGTTTTTT.

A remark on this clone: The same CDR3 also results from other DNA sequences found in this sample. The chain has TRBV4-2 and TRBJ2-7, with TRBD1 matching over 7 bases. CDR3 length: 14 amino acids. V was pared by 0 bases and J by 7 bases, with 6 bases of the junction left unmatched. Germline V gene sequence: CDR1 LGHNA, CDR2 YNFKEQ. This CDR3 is CASSQDLQGREQYF. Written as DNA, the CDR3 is TGTGCCAGCAGCCAAGACTTACAGGGGAGAGAGCAGTACTTC.

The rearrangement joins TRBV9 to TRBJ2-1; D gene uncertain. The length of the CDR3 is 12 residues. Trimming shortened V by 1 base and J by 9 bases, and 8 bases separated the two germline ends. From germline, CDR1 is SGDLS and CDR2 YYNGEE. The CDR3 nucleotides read TGTGCCAGCAGCGTAAATCCCGGTGAGCAGTTCTTC. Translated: CASSVNPGEQFF.

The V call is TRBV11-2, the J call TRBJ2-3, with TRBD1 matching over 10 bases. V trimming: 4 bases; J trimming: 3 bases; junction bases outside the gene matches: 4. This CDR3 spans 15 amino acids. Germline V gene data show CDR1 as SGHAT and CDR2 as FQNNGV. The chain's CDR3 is CASSSRQGATDTQYF. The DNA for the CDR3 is TGTGCCAGCAGCTCAAGACAGGGGGCAACAGATACGCAGTATTTT. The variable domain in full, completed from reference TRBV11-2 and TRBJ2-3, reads EAGVAQSPRYKIIEKRQSVAFWCNPISGHATLYWYQQILGQGPKLLIQFQNNGVVDDSQLPKDRFSAERLKGVDSTLKIQPAKLEDSAVYLCASSSRQGATDTQYFGPGTRLTVL.

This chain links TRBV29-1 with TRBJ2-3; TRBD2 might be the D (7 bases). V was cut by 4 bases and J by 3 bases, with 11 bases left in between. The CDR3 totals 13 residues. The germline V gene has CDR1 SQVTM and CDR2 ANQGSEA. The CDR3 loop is CSVGGGETDTQYF. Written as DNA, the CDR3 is TGCAGCGTTGGAGGGGGGGAGACAGATACGCAGTATTTT.

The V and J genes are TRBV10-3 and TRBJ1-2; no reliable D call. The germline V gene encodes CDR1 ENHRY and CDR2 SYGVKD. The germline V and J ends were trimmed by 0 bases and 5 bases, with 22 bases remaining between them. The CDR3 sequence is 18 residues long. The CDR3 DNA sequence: TGTGCCATCAGTGAGTCTGGGCCGACCGCTCAACCACTGTATGGCTACACCTTC. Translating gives CAISESGPTAQPLYGYTF.

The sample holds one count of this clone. The CDR3 DNA reads TGTGCCAGCAGCCCACATTGGGACCCAGCGAACACCGGGGAGCTGTTTTTT. It is translated as CASSPHWDPANTGELFF. The chain combines TRBV27 with TRBJ2-2; D might be TRBD1 or TRBD2, each matching 5 bases. Trimming took off 6 bases at V and 0 bases at J, with 17 bases between the two ends. The length of the CDR3 is 17 residues. In germline, CDR1 is MNHEY, CDR2 SMNVEV (reference sequence).

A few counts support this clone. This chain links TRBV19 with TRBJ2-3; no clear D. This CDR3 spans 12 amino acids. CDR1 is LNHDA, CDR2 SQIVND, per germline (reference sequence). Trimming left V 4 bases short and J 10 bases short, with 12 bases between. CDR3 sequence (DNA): TGTGCCAGTAGTACTCATTATGATTCGCAGTATTTT. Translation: CASSTHYDSQYF.

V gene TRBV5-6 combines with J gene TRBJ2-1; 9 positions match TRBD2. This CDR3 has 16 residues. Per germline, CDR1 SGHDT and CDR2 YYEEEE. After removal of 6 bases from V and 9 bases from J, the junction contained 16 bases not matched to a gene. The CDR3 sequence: CASIEMGSGGPGEQFF. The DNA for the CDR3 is TGTGCCAGCATCGAAATGGGTAGCGGGGGACCCGGTGAGCAGTTCTTC.

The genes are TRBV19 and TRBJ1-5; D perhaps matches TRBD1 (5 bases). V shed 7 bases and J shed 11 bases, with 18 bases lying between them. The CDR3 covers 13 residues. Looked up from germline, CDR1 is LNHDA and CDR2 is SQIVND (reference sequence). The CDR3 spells CASTREGMRTQHF. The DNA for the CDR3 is TGTGCCAGTACCAGGGAGGGAATGAGGACCCAGCATTTT.

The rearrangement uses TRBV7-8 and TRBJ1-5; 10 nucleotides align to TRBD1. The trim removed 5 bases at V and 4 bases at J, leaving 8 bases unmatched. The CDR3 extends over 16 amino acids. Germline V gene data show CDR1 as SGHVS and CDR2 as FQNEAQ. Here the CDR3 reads CASSNNRDRGNQPQHF. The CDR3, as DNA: TGTGCCAGCAGCAACAACCGGGACAGGGGTAATCAGCCCCAGCATTTT.

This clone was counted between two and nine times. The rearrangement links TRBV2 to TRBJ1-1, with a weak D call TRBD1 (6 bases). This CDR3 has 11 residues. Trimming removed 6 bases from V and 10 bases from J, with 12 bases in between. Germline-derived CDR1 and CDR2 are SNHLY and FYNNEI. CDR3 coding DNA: TGTGCCAGCAGACAGGGTGGAGGAGCTTTCTTT. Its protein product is CASRQGGGAFF.

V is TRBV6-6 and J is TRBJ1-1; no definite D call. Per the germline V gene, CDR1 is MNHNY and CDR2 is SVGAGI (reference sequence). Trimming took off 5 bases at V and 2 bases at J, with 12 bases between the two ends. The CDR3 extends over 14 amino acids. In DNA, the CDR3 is TGTGCCAGCAGTCAAGGACGGATCAACACTGAAGCTTTCTTT. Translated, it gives CASSQGRINTEAFF.

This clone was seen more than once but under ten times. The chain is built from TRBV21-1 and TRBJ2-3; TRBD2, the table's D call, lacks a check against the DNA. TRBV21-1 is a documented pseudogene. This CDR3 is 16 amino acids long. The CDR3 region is CASSKEDSGRRDTQYF. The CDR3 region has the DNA TGTGCCAGCAGCAAAGAGGACTCCGGAAGGCGGGATACGCAGTATTTT.